This TCR beta chain was captured in a study of cytotoxic CD8 clonotypes in ibrutinib-treated CLL. V dropped 8 bases and J dropped 4 bases, with 8 bases sitting between them. This CDR3 spans 11 amino acids. Germline V gene lookup returns CDR1 LNHDA and CDR2 SQIVND (reference sequence). The study, taken as a whole, reports: Public clonotypes proved infrequent, and on treatment they shrank or remained steady.

Only a few counts were recorded for this clone. The antigen remains undetermined. TCRdb keeps only in-frame clones here, not all; method: immunoSEQ multiplex PCR. The data show 150,000 or so clones, over 75% seen once. Sequenced material: PBMCs, taken after 24 months of ibrutinib treatment. The chain is built from TRBV19 and TRBJ1-2; no definite D call. This clonotype originated in a human donor with chronic lymphocytic leukemia. CDR3 bases: TGTGCCAGTTATGGCCCCTATGGCTACACCTTC. Residues: CASYGPYGYTF.